This section outlines one TCR beta chain sequence together with its context. What it binds is unknown. This CDR3 is also generated by other DNA sequences in the sample. The CDR3 contains 13 residues. CDR1 and CDR2 from the germline V gene are ENHRY and SYGVKD. Between the trimmed V and J ends, which lost 2 bases and 1 base, there was a span of 5 bases. Each sample's TCRB immunosequencing used roughly 500 nanograms of biopsy DNA. Here immunoSEQ multiplex PCR was the method, and the copy in TCRdb shows in-frame clones only, minus some. The sample consists of about 15,000 clones, 80% of them appearing once. The data belong to a study of T cell repertoires in ileal Crohn's disease. Study as a whole: Around 37% were active smokers at surgery; median disease duration was approximately 7.3 years.

Findings and limits, study-wide: Clonal expansions were more frequent in active smokers than non-smokers at surgery. Every patient over 26.8% clonality showed endoscopic recurrence.

The sequenced sample was ileal tissue. This rearrangement joins TRBV10-3 to TRBJ2-5; no definite D call. The sequence derives from an adult with Crohn's disease. The CDR3 sequence is CAISERGQETQYF. The CDR3 nucleotides read TGTGCCATCAGTGAGCGAGGCCAAGAGACCCAGTACTTC.